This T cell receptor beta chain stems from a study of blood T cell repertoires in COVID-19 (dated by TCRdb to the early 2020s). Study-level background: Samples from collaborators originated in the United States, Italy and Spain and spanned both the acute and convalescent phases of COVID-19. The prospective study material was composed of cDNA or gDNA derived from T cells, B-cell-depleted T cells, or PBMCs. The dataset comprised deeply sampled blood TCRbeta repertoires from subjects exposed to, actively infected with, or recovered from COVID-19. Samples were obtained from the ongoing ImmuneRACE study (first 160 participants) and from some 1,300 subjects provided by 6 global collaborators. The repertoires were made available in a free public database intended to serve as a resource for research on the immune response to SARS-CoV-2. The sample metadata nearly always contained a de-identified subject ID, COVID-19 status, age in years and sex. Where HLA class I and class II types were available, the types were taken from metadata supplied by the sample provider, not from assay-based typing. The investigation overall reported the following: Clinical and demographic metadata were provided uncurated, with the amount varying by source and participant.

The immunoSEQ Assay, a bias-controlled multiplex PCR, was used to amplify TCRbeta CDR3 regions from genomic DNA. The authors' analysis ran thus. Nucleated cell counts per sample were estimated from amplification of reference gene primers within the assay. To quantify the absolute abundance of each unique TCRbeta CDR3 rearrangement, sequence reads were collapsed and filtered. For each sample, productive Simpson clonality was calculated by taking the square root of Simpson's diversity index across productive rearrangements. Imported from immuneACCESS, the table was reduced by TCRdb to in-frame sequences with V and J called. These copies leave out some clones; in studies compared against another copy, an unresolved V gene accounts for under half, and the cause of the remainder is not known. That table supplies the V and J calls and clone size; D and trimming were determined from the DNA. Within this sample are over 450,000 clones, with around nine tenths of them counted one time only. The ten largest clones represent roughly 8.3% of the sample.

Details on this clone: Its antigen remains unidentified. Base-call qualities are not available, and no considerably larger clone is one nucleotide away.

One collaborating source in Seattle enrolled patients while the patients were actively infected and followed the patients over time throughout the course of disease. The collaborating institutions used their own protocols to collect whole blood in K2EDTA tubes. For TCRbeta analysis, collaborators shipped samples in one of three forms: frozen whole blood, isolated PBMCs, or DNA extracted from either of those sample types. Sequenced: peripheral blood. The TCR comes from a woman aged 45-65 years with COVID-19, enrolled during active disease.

The DNA sequence follows: TGCGCCAGCAGCCAAGGGGACAGGGGAATAGAGACCCAGTACTTC. This gives the protein CASSQGDRGIETQYF. The sequence joins TRBV4-1 to TRBJ2-5; 10 nucleotides in the junction match TRBD1. The germline V gene specifies MGHRA as CDR1 and YSYEKL as CDR2. Reading from cysteine to phenylalanine, the CDR3 counts 15 amino acids. Just the 45-base CDR3 DNA is kept, in frame starting at base 1. V is trimmed back by 1 base and J by 4 bases, and the junction contains 3 bases that no gene match accounts for.